This T cell receptor beta chain was documented in a study of human T cells and chemical hapten exposure. Study-level information: Patients, largely female, had alopecia areata, totalis or universalis. Overall study results and limits: TCRs above 1 in 1000 frequency stayed constant with DPC sensitization.

Looked up from germline, CDR1 is SGHRS and CDR2 is YFSETQ. V lost 4 bases, J lost 1 base, and 14 bases lay in between. This CDR3 region has 15 residues. Indicated time point: patch test 1, 2 weeks after DPC sensitization. Stated treatment: therapeutic diphenylcyclopropenone sensitization with weekly scalp DPC. Whole blood that had not been fractionated was the source of extracted total RNA. A single record per CDR3 protein comes from TCRdb applying MiXCR to the RACE reads. The sample consists of 50,000 or so distinct CDR3 sequences, roughly 11% of them appearing once. Remarks on this clonotype: Its antigen remains unknown.

The chain has TRBV5-1 and TRBJ1-1, with D unresolved. The source was whole blood, collected in connection with sensitization to the hapten diphenylcyclopropenone (DPC). The sequence derives from a woman between 35 and 50 years old with alopecia areata. Some clones in this sample may be carry-over from other donors' samples. CDR3 residues: CASSPNRHTNTEAFF. The CDR3, as DNA: TGCGCCAGCAGCCCGAACCGACACACGAACACTGAAGCTTTCTTT.